The present TCR beta chain was sequenced within a study of T-cell reconstitution after alpha-beta-depleted transplantation in children. In this sample, this clonotype turned up a few times. V lost 2 bases, J lost 7 bases, and 14 bases lay in between. This CDR3 has 15 amino acids. A TCRbeta library incorporating unique molecular identifiers was prepared. TCRdb passed the PCR reads through MiXCR, listing each CDR3 protein once. The sample has about 250,000 distinct CDR3 sequences, more than 20% seen once. The clonotype originates from a female patient younger than 10 who had a stem cell transplant for congenital amegakaryocytic thrombocytopenia, so the T cells may come from the graft donor. The specimen comprised PBMCs, mostly from graft donor cells, sampled 360 days after TCRalphabeta/CD19-depleted stem cell transplant. V and J are TRBV12-3 or TRBV12-4 and TRBJ2-2; unclear D gene. CDR3 bases: TGTGCCAGCAGTTTAAACCAAGGTTCGGGCGGGGAGCTGTTTTTT. It codes for CASSLNQGSGGELFF.